Shown below are 23 T cell receptor beta chains from a single sample sequenced in a study of T cell repertoires in cytomegalovirus infection. One entry per CDR3 protein, called by TCRdb with MiXCR from the reads. The profile shows about 570,000 distinct CDR3 sequences, 35% to 50% of them singletons. Their antigen targets remain unknown. Sequencing used cultured PBMCs, obtained from culture after CMV antigen stimulation. These receptors all come from a human donor in good health (CMV status not recorded). Some clones in this sample may be carry-over from other donors' samples.

The V call is TRBV18, the J call TRBJ2-3; tentative D call: TRBD1 (5 bases). The germline V gene has CDR1 KGHSH and CDR2 LQKENI. There are 13 residues in the CDR3. Trimming stripped 6 bases from V and 2 bases from J, with 9 bases between. In DNA, the CDR3 is TGTGCCAGCTCCAGGGCCCACACAGATACGCAGTATTTT. This encodes CASSRAHTDTQYF.

This chain uses TRBV12-3 or TRBV12-4 with TRBJ1-1; D unresolved. The CDR3 length is 15 residues. V lost 5 bases and J lost 0, with 13 bases in between. CDR3 protein: CASSPRAVLNTEAFF. CDR3 DNA sequence: TGTGCCAGCAGTCCCCGCGCGGTCCTGAACACTGAAGCTTTCTTT.

This sequence joins TRBV19 and TRBJ1-2, with a possible D match to TRBD1 (6 bases). The CDR3 totals 13 residues. Germline-derived CDR1 and CDR2 are LNHDA and SQIVND (reference sequence). The V and J ends lost 10 bases and 3 bases respectively, with 15 bases between them. Here the CDR3 reads CATQQGTDYGYTF. The CDR3 DNA follows: TGTGCCACCCAACAGGGTACCGACTATGGCTACACCTTC. The entire variable domain, with the rest obtained from reference TRBV19 and TRBJ1-2, is as follows: DGGITQSPKYLFRKEGQNVTLSCEQNLNHDAMYWYRQDPGQGLRLIYYSQIVNDFQKGDIAEGYSVSREKKESFPLTVTSAQKNPTAFYLCATQQGTDYGYTFGSGTRLTVV.

The chain is built from TRBV4-1 and TRBJ1-5; D gene uncertain. Germline V gene data show CDR1 as MGHRA and CDR2 as YSYEKL. The CDR3 runs 14 residues. V was clipped by 3 bases and J by 3 bases, with 9 bases between them. The CDR3 region is CASSQAYLNQPQHF. The CDR3 bases are TGCGCCAGCAGCCAGGCCTACCTCAATCAGCCCCAGCATTTT.

The chain combines TRBV6-1 with TRBJ1-2; 7 bases match TRBD1. V lost 3 bases and J lost 2; bases outside the gene matches: 9. Germline CDR1 reads MNHNS; CDR2 reads SASEGT. The CDR3 sequence is 16 residues long. CDR3 sequence reads: CASSDYGRDSNYGYTF. The CDR3 nucleotides are TGTGCCAGCAGTGATTACGGTCGGGACAGCAACTATGGCTACACCTTC.

J is TRBJ2-4 and V is TRBV25-1; TRBD2 agrees at 8 bases. Germline assignment: CDR1 MGHDK and CDR2 SYGVNS. The CDR3 covers 15 residues. V shed 5 bases and J 0 bases; nucleotides not matched to a gene: 3. CDR3 region: CASSTLAGAKNIQYF. The CDR3 DNA sequence: TGTGCCAGCAGTACTCTAGCGGGAGCCAAAAACATTCAGTACTTC.

This clonotype was counted between two and nine times. This chain connects TRBV4-1 to TRBJ2-3, with TRBD2 identical over 10 bases. The CDR3 loop spans 16 amino acids. Germline V CDR1 and CDR2: MGHRA, YSYEKL. Trimming removed 2 bases from V and 2 bases from J; junction bases left unmatched: 4. CDR3 DNA: TGCGCCAGCAGCCAAATAGCGGGGGGATCCACAGATACGCAGTATTTT. It encodes CASSQIAGGSTDTQYF.

This clonotype was found a few times. CDR3 residues: CASSSLAGGAYEQYF. CDR3 DNA: TGTGCCAGCAGCTCCCTAGCGGGGGGGGCCTACGAGCAGTACTTC. This sequence joins TRBV7-6 and TRBJ2-7; TRBD2 agrees at 12 bases. This CDR3 contains 15 residues. With 4 bases clipped from V and 2 bases from J, the junction kept 3 bases outside the gene matches. Germline CDR1 reads SGHVS; CDR2 reads FNYEAQ. Variable domain in full (rest from reference TRBV7-6 and TRBJ2-7): GAGVSQSPRYKVTKRGQDVALRCDPISGHVSLYWYRQALGQGPEFLTYFNYEAQQDKSGLPNDRFSAERPEGSISTLTIQRTEQRDSAMYRCASSSLAGGAYEQYFGPGTRLTVT.

The V call is TRBV7-2, the J call TRBJ2-2, with a tentative D call TRBD2 (7 bases). V was shortened by 1 base and J by 13 bases, with 16 bases between the two germline ends. Germline CDR1 reads SGHTA; CDR2 reads FQGNSA. The CDR3 spans 14 residues. The CDR3 coding sequence is TGTGCCAGCAGCTTAGACCCCGGGGGCGGGAGGCTGTTTTTT. Amino acid sequence: CASSLDPGGGRLFF.

For this clonotype: Germline is not matched at one junction end, which may reflect a read error. The V and J genes are TRBV5-1 and TRBJ2-3; D assignment may be TRBD1 or TRBD2 (5 bases each). Germline CDR1 SGHRS, CDR2 YFSETQ. This CDR3 is 15 amino acids long. The CDR3 sequence is CASSPGTHRTDTRYF. The CDR3 region has the DNA TGCGCCAGCAGTCCCGGGACCCATCGCACAGATACGCGGTATTTT.

Concerning this clonotype itself: This could be a read error, since a much larger clone is one nucleotide away. The chain links TRBV10-3 to TRBJ1-1; D not resolved. V lost 3 bases and J lost 3, with 2 bases in between. This CDR3 has 11 residues. CDR1 is ENHRY and CDR2 is SYGVKD in the germline V gene. CDR3: CAISEDTEAFF. CDR3 DNA sequence: TGTGCCATCAGTGAAGACACTGAAGCTTTCTTT.

This clonotype came up a few times. DNA for the CDR3: TGTGCCAGCAGCTCAGCGGGCTTCGAAAAACTGTTTTTT. Translation: CASSSAGFEKLFF. The chain uses TRBV7-2 and TRBJ1-4; D uncertain. Germline V gene sequence: CDR1 SGHTA, CDR2 FQGNSA. With 4 bases removed from V and 8 bases from J, the gap between germline ends came to 11 bases. The length of the CDR3 is 13 residues.

This clonotype was counted only a few times. CDR3 DNA: TGTGCCAGCAGCCAGACTTCTTCACAATCACCCCTCCACTTT. Its translation is CASSQTSSQSPLHF. The rearrangement uses TRBV27 and TRBJ1-6, with unresolved D. Germline CDR1 MNHEY, CDR2 SMNVEV (reference sequence). V lost 6 bases to trimming and J lost 10 bases, with 16 bases between them. There are 14 residues in the CDR3.

The chain has TRBV7-6 and TRBJ2-2, with 7 bases identical to TRBD1. This CDR3 comprises 14 residues. V lost 1 base and J lost 5; bases outside the gene matches: 1. The V gene's germline CDR1 is SGHVS and CDR2 FNYEAQ. The CDR3 is CASSLDRGTGELFF. The DNA for the CDR3 is TGTGCCAGCAGCTTAGACAGGGGAACCGGGGAGCTGTTTTTT.

A few counts support this clonotype. The J gene is TRBJ2-3, the V gene TRBV29-1; 7 nucleotides line up with TRBD2. Germline CDR1 reads SQVTM; CDR2 reads ANQGSEA. CDR3 length: 12 residues. V gave up 7 bases and J gave up 0 bases; unmatched junction bases: 1. The CDR3 spells CSDSGSTDTQYF. In nucleotides, the CDR3 is TGCAGCGATAGCGGGAGCACAGATACGCAGTATTTT.

This clonotype showed up many times. The J gene is TRBJ2-4, the V gene TRBV7-2, with D perhaps assigned TRBD1 or TRBD2 (6 bases each). The V gene lost 1 base and the J gene lost 0 bases, with 13 bases spanning the gap. This CDR3 has 17 amino acids. Germline CDR1 is SGHTA and CDR2 is FQGNSA. CDR3 DNA sequence: TGTGCCAGCAGCTTAGGCGGGGACATAAAAGCCAAAAACATTCAGTACTTC. This codes for CASSLGGDIKAKNIQYF. Full variable domain (rest looked up from reference TRBV7-2 and TRBJ2-4): GAGVSQSPSNKVTEKGKDVELRCDPISGHTALYWYRQSLGQGLEFLIYFQGNSAPDKSGLPSDRFSAERTGGSVSTLTIQRTQQEDSAVYLCASSLGGDIKAKNIQYFGAGTRLSVL.

This chain connects TRBV5-1 to TRBJ1-2, with a tentative D call TRBD1 (6 bases). The CDR3 has 14 residues. The V gene lost 3 bases and the J gene lost 11 bases, with 20 bases spanning the gap. The germline V gene encodes CDR1 SGHRS and CDR2 YFSETQ. CDR3 bases: TGCGCCAGCAGCTACGGGACACCGGCGAGTGGGTACACCTTC. This encodes CASSYGTPASGYTF.

There are a few counts of this clonotype. This sequence joins TRBV7-7 and TRBJ2-5; D gene unclear. Germline loops: CDR1 SSHAT, CDR2 FNYEAQ (reference sequence). This CDR3 spans 14 amino acids. The V and J ends lost 5 bases and 5 bases respectively, with 15 bases between them. The CDR3 nucleotides are TGTGCCAGCAGCAATTTTGGGTGGCGGGAGACCCAGTACTTC. The encoded protein is CASSNFGWRETQYF.

Only one count was recorded for this clonotype. This chain connects TRBV5-4 to TRBJ2-3; 7 bases fit TRBD2. CDR3 length equals 14 residues. Trimming took 8 bases from V and 5 from J; bases not matched to a gene: 11. CDR1 and CDR2 (germline): SGHNT, YYREEE (reference sequence). The CDR3 bases are TGTGCCAGTACCTGGGGAGGGCTGGGAGATACGCAGTATTTT. Protein: CASTWGGLGDTQYF.

The table lists this clonotype with a few counts. The chain couples TRBV12-5 to TRBJ2-5; D remains unclear. The CDR3 consists of 12 residues. Trimming removed 4 bases at V and 5 bases at J, with 8 bases between. In germline, CDR1 is LGHNT, CDR2 FRNRAP. The CDR3 region is CASGSPGETQYF. DNA of the CDR3: TGTGCTAGTGGTTCCCCTGGGGAGACCCAGTACTTC.

V usage is TRBV19 and J usage is TRBJ1-2, with 9 bases aligning to TRBD1. This CDR3 region has 16 residues. The V gene's germline CDR1 is LNHDA and CDR2 SQIVND (reference sequence). V lost 1 base and J lost 8; bases outside the gene matches: 11. Here the CDR3 reads CASSIGGRGQGLGYTF. In DNA, the CDR3 is TGTGCCAGTAGTATAGGAGGTCGAGGACAGGGGCTCGGCTACACCTTC.

The V call is TRBV20-1, the J call TRBJ2-2, with D possibly being TRBD2 (7 bases). This CDR3 region has 13 residues. Trimming removed 5 bases at V and 5 bases at J, with 12 bases between. Germline assignment: CDR1 DFQATT and CDR2 SNEGSKA (reference sequence). The CDR3 DNA is TGCAGTGCTTGGGGGGGCGGGACCGGGGAGCTGTTTTTT. Translation: CSAWGGGTGELFF.

The chain combines TRBV11-2 with TRBJ1-2, with 7 bases that match TRBD1. The V gene's germline CDR1 is SGHAT and CDR2 FQNNGV. The CDR3 extends over 15 amino acids. Trimming at V came to 8 bases and at J to 7 bases, leaving 16 bases not matched to a gene. The CDR3 DNA follows: TGTGCCAGCGTCAAAACCCAGGGACAGAATGCTGGCTACACCTTC. This codes for CASVKTQGQNAGYTF.